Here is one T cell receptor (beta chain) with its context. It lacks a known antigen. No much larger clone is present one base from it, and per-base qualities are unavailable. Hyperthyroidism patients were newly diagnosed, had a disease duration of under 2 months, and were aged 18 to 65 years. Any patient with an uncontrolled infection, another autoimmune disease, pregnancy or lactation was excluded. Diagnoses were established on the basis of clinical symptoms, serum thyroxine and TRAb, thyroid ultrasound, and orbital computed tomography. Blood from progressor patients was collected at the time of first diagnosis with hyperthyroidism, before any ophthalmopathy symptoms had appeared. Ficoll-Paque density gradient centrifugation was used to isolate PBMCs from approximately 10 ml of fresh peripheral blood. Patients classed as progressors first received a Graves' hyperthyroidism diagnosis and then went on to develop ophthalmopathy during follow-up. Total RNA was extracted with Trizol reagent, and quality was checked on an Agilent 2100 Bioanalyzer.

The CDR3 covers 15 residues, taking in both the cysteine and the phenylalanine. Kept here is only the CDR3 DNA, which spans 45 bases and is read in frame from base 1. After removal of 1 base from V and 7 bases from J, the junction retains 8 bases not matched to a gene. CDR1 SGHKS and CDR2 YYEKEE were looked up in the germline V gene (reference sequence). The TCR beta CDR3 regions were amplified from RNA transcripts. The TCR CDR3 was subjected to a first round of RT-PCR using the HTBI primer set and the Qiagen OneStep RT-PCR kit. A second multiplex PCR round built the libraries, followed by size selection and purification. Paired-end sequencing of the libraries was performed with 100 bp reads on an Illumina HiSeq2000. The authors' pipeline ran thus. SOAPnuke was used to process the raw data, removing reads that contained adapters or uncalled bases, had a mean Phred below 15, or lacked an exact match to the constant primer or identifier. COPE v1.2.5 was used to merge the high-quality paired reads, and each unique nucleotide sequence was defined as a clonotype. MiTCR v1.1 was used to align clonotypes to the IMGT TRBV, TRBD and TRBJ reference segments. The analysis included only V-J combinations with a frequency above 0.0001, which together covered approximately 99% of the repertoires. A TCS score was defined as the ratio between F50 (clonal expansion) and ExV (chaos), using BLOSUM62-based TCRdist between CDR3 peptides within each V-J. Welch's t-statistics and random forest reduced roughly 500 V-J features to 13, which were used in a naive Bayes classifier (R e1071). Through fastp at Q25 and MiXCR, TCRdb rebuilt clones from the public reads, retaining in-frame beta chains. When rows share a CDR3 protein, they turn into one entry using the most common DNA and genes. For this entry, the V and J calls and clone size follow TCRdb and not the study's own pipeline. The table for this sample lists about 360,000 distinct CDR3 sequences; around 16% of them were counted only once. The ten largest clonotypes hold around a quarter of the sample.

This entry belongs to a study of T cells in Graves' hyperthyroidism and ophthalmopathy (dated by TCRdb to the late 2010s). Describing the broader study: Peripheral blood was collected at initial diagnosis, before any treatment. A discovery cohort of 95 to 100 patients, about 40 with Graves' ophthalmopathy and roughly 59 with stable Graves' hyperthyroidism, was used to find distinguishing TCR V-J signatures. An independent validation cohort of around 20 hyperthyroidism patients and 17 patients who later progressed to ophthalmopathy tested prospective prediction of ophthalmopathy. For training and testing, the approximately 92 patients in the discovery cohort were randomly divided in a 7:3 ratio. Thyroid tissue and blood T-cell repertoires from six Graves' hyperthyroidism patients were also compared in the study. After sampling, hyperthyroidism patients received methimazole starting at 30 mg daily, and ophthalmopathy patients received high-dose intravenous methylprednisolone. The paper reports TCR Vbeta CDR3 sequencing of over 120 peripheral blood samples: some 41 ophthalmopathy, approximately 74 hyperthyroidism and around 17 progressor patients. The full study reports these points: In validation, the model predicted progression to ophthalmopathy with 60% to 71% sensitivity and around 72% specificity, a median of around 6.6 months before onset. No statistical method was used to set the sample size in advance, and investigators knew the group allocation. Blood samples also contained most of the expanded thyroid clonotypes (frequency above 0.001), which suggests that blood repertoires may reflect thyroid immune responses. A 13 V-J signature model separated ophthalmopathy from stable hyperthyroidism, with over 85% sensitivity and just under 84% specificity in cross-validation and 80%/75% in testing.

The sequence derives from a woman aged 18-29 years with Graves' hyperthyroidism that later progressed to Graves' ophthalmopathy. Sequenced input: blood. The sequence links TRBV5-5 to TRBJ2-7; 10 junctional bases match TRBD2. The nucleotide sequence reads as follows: TGTGCCAGCAGCTTGTCGGGACTAGCGCTGGGGGAGCAGTACTTC. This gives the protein CASSLSGLALGEQYF. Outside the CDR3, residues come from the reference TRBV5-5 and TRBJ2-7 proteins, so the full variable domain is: DAGVTQSPTHLIKTRGQQVTLRCSPISGHKSVSWYQQVLGQGPQFIFQYYEKEERGRGNFPDRFSARQFPNYSSELNVNALLLGDSALYLCASSLSGLALGEQYFGPGTRLTVT.